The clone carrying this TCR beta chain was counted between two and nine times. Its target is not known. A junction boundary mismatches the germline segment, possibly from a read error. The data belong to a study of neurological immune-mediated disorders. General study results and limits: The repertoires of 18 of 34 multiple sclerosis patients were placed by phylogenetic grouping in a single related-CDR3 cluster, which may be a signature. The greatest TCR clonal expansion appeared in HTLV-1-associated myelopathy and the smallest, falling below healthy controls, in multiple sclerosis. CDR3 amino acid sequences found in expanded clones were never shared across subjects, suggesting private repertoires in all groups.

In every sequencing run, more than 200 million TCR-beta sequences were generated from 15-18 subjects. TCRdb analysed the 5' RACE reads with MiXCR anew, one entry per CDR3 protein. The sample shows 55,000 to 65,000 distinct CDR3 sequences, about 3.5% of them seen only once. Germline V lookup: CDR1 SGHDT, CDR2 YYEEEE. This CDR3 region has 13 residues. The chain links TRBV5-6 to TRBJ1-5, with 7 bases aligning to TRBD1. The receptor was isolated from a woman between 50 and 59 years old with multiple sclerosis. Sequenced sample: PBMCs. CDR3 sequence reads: CASTTGVSQPQNF. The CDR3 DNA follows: TGTGCCAGCACAACAGGGGTGAGCCAGCCCCAGAATTTT.